One T cell receptor (beta chain) is described in this entry. Clinicians diagnosed patients from clinical symptoms, serum thyroxine and TRAb, thyroid ultrasound and orbital computed tomography. Trimming removed 6 bases from V and 2 bases from J, with 16 bases in between. The CDR3 sequence is 15 residues long. The source material, RNA transcripts, was used to amplify TCR beta CDR3 regions. The HTBI set primed first-round TCR CDR3 RT-PCR. TCRdb analysed the multiplex PCR reads with MiXCR anew, one entry per CDR3 protein. The sample carries about 500,000 distinct CDR3 sequences, 46% recorded once. This sample is drawn from a study of T cells in Graves' hyperthyroidism and ophthalmopathy.

Sequencing was done on a sample of peripheral blood or thyroid tissue (not recorded which). The sequence was obtained from an adult woman with Graves' disease, either hyperthyroidism or ophthalmopathy (not recorded which). This chain links TRBV12-3 or TRBV12-4 with TRBJ1-2; TRBD1 is a possible D gene (5 bases). The CDR3 region is CASRLTSGGNYGYTF. The CDR3 coding sequence is TGTGCCAGCAGGCTCACCTCCGGGGGGAACTATGGCTACACCTTC.